Only one count was recorded for the clone carrying this TCR beta chain. V lost 4 bases and J 8 bases, leaving 15 bases between the germline ends. The CDR3 contains 14 residues. This specimen belongs to a study of patients and donors after allogeneic stem cell transplantation. TCRdb independently ran MiXCR on the RT-PCR reads; one entry per CDR3 protein. Of fewer than 200,000 distinct CDR3 sequences listed, about 30% were seen once; the top ten hold about 3%. The rearrangement joins TRBV12-3 or TRBV12-4 to TRBJ2-4; unclear D gene. The sequence was collected from a human donor who was either an allogeneic HSCT recipient or a stem cell or donor lymphocyte infusion donor (not recorded which). It is not recorded whose cells these are; they may come from a transplant donor. The material sequenced was blood, either unsorted or a sorted T cell fraction (not recorded which). The CDR3 here is CASSSALKEHIQYF. The DNA of the CDR3 is TGTGCCAGCAGTTCCGCGCTAAAAGAACACATTCAGTACTTC.